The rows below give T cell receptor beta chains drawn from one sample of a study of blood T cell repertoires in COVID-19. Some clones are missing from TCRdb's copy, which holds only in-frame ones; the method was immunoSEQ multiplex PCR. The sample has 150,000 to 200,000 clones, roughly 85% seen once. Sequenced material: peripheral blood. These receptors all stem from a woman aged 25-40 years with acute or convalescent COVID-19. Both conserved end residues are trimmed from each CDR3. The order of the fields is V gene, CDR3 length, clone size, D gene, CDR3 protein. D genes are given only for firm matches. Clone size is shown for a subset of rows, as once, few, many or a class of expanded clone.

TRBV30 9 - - AWSLAPEAF
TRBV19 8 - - ATLRDEAF
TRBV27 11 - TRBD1 ASSQGANQPQH
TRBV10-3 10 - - AIGRTSNEQF
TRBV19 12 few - ASDTRRGNTEAF
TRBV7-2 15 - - ASSPRARTYGANVLT
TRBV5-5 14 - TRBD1 ASSLGQGANTGELF
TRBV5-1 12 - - ASSLGTGNTEAF
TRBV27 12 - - ASSLDRLNQPQH
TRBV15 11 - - ATSSQTNEKLF
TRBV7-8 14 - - ASSSPKGETADTQY
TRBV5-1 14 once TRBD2 ASSLGILAGVNEQF
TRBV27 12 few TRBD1 ASSPGTEYQPQH
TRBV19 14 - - ASTLGIQGNNSPLH
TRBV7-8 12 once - ASSLQRGNQPQH
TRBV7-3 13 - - ASSPSGGFGSPLH
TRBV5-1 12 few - ASSLTGISYEQY
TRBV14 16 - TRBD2 ASSQDRRLAGGTDTQY
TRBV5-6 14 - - ASSFRGATRTGELF
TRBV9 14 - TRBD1 ASSVGGQGGNYGYT
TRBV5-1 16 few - ASSFGIRGTHTTYGYT
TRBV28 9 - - ASRVNTEAF
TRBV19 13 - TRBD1 ASSPGTGPNTEAF
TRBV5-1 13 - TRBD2 ASSFLAGDRYEQY
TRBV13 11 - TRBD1 ASSWTGNTEAF
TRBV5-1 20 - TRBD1 ASSLWAGTGGFGVSSGNTIY
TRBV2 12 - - ASSFQAETTEAF
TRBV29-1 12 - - SVVLGVEGYGYT
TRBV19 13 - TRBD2 ASSSGLARSETQY
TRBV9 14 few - ASSVTGIGRGSPLH
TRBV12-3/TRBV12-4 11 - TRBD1 ASSLAGQVGAF
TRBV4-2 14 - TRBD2 ASSQVLAGGDNEQF
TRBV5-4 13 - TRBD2 ASEEGLAGLDTQY
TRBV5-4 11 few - ASTVRGINEAF
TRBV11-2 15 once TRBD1 ASSLVGRGHHLETQY
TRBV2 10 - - ASKGVNEKLF
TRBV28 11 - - ASTQTGTPEAF
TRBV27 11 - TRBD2 ASSLLAGAEQF
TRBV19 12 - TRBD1 ASSTDRENTEAF
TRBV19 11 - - ASSLLSGNTIY
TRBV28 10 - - ASSFQNYEQY
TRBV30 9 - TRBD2 ACSSGSEQF
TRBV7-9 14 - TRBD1 ASSPRGHSGNQPQH
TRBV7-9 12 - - ASRPTGYNEKLF
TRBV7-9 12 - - ASSLVGSPGELF
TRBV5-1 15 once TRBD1 ASSLIPDRVVTGELF
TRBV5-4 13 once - ASSLSGVGANVLT
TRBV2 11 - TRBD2 ASSASGGYLQY
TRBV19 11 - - ASRGDTEETQY
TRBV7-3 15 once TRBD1 ASSLNPLTGGLLGYT
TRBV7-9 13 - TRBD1 ASSSGQPYTDTQY
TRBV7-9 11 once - ASSLWAPDTQY
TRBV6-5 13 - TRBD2 ASSPGTSGQETQY
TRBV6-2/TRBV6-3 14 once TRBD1 ASSYDFGTGNSPLH